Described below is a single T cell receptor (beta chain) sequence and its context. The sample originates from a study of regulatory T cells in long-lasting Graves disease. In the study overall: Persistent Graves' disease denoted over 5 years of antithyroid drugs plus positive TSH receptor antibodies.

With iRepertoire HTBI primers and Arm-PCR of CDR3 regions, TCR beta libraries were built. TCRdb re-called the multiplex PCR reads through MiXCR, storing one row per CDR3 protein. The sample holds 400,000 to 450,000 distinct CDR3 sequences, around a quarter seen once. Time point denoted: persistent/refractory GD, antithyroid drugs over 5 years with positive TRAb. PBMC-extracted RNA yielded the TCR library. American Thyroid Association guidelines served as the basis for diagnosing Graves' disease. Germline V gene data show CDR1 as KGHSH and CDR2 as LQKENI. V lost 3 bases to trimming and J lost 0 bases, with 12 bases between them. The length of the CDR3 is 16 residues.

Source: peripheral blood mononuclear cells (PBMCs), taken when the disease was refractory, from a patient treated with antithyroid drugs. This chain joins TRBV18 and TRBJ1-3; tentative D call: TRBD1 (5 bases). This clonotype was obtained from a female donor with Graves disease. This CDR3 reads CASSPVGGTSGNTIYF. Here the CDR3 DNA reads TGTGCCAGCTCACCGGTCGGGGGGACCTCTGGAAACACCATATATTTT.